This T cell receptor (beta chain) came from a study of blood T cell repertoires in COVID-19. Overall study: There were acute and convalescent COVID-19 samples, and they came from the United States, Italy and Spain.

The data were produced by immunoSEQ multiplex PCR, yet TCRdb's version contains in-frame clones alone and is incomplete. The sample shows about 150,000 clones, about 85% of them seen only once. The CDR3 is 15 residues long. Germline CDR1 reads SGHTA; CDR2 reads FQGNSA. V lost 5 bases to trimming and J lost 6 bases; unmatched junction nucleotides: 8. This clonotype was sampled from a man between 60 and 75 years old with COVID-19, enrolled during active disease. The chain has TRBV7-2 and TRBJ2-1, with 9 positions matching TRBD1. Input material: peripheral blood. CDR3: CASSPARDRANEQFF. The CDR3 DNA reads TGTGCCAGCAGCCCCGCCCGGGACAGGGCCAATGAGCAGTTCTTC.